The 21 T cell receptor beta chains given below trace back to one sample, sequenced in a study of blood T cells in healthy people across ages. Using a J-beta primer mix together with a sample-barcoded 5' primer, a second PCR was run for roughly 6 to 12 cycles. TCRdb independently ran MiXCR on the 5' RACE reads; one entry per CDR3 protein. The sample lists around 1,000,000 distinct CDR3 sequences, approximately 25% seen once, with approximately 0.7% in the top ten. The same specimen was also included in a second study, on T cells of mothers and their children.

Sequenced sample: blood. These receptors were obtained from a girl aged 2 to 10 in good health.

This clonotype was detected only a few times. This chain links TRBV6-4 with TRBJ1-3; tentative D call: TRBD1 (5 bases). The CDR3 length is 17 residues. Trimming removed 4 bases at V and 3 bases at J, with 19 bases between. Germline V gene data show CDR1 as MRHNA and CDR2 as SNTAGT. Here the CDR3 DNA reads TGTGCCAGCAGTGTCCCGCCAAAGACAGCCTTTGGAAACACCATATATTTT. It codes for CASSVPPKTAFGNTIYF.

This chain connects TRBV14 to TRBJ2-5; D is possibly TRBD2 (5 bases). Germline CDR1 is SGHDN and CDR2 is FVKESK. V was clipped by 2 bases and J by 4 bases, with 11 bases between them. The length of the CDR3 is 14 residues. In DNA form, the CDR3 reads TGTGCCAGCAGCCAACCGGGATTCGGAGAGACCCAGTACTTC. Translated, it gives CASSQPGFGETQYF.

The sample holds a few counts of this clonotype. The rearrangement joins TRBV28 to TRBJ2-3, with 9 nucleotides matching TRBD2. Germline CDR1 reads MDHEN; CDR2 reads SYDVKM. J gave up 6 bases and V 7 bases, and 5 bases lay outside the gene matches. This CDR3 is 13 amino acids long. The CDR3 DNA is TGTGCCAGCATTAGCGGGAGTTTGGATACGCAGTATTTT. Translating gives CASISGSLDTQYF. The full variable domain, its missing parts supplied by reference TRBV28 and TRBJ2-3, is DVKVTQSSRYLVKRTGEKVFLECVQDMDHENMFWYRQDPGLGLRLIYFSYDVKMKEKGDIPEGYSVSREKKERFSLILESASTNQTSMYLCASISGSLDTQYFGPGTRLTVL.

This chain joins TRBV5-6 and TRBJ2-7, with D tentatively TRBD1 (6 bases). This CDR3 is 17 amino acids long. Trimming cost V 3 bases and J 0 bases, with 19 bases left between them. Per germline, CDR1 SGHDT and CDR2 YYEEEE. CDR3 coding DNA: TGTGCCAGCAGCTCTTATCAGACAGGTCGTTTCTCCTACGAGCAGTACTTC. Translation: CASSSYQTGRFSYEQYF.

This clonotype has only a few counts. This chain connects TRBV28 to TRBJ1-4; D uncertain. From germline, CDR1 is MDHEN and CDR2 SYDVKM. The V gene lost 5 bases and the J gene lost 8 bases, with 15 bases spanning the gap. The CDR3 totals 14 residues. The CDR3 here is CASSLGGSGEKLFF. For the CDR3, the DNA is TGTGCCAGCAGTCTTGGTGGAAGTGGGGAAAAACTGTTTTTT.

This clonotype was seen repeatedly, ten times or more. The chain recombines TRBV6-5 with TRBJ1-1, with D uncertain. CDR1 is MNHEY and CDR2 is SVGAGI in the germline V gene. V was shortened by 6 bases and J by 1 base, with 12 bases between the two germline ends. This CDR3 is 14 amino acids long. The CDR3 loop reads CASSPDFWNTEAFF. Here the CDR3 DNA reads TGTGCCAGCAGCCCGGACTTTTGGAACACTGAAGCTTTCTTT.

The chain uses TRBV7-2 and TRBJ2-3; perhaps D is TRBD1 or TRBD2 (5 bases each). The CDR3 covers 14 residues. The germline gives CDR1 SGHTA, CDR2 FQGNSA. Trimming shortened V by 5 bases and J by 6 bases, and 15 bases separated the two germline ends. CDR3 region: CASSTRGLDDTQYF. CDR3 nucleotide sequence: TGTGCCAGCAGCACCCGGGGCCTAGATGATACGCAGTATTTT. The full variable domain, rest sourced from reference TRBV7-2 and TRBJ2-3, is GAGVSQSPSNKVTEKGKDVELRCDPISGHTALYWYRQSLGQGLEFLIYFQGNSAPDKSGLPSDRFSAERTGGSVSTLTIQRTQQEDSAVYLCASSTRGLDDTQYFGPGTRLTVL.

The rearrangement links TRBV12-3 or TRBV12-4 to TRBJ2-6; D call uncertain. The germline V and J ends were trimmed by 5 bases and 1 base, with 12 bases remaining between them. CDR3 size: 16 residues. CDR3 protein: CASSTRTGSGANVLTF. The CDR3 DNA reads TGTGCCAGCAGTACGAGGACGGGTTCTGGGGCCAACGTCCTGACTTTC.

This clonotype was observed a handful of times. This chain connects TRBV28 to TRBJ2-7, with 8 nucleotides matching TRBD2. Germline-derived CDR1 and CDR2 are MDHEN and SYDVKM. CDR3 length: 12 residues. V gave up 10 bases and J gave up 0 bases; unmatched junction bases: 2. The CDR3 is CATGGVSYEQYF. The CDR3 region has the DNA TGTGCCACGGGGGGGGTCTCCTACGAGCAGTACTTC.

The chain joins TRBV12-3 or TRBV12-4 to TRBJ2-7; a weak D match, TRBD2 (6 bases). The V end lost 3 bases, the J end lost 2 bases, and 14 bases lay between the germline ends. The CDR3 has 15 amino acids. The CDR3 sequence is CASSFSVSGAYEQYF. Here the CDR3 DNA reads TGTGCCAGCAGTTTTTCGGTTTCGGGAGCCTACGAGCAGTACTTC.

This clonotype showed up just once. V gene TRBV4-1 combines with J gene TRBJ1-6, with D possibly matching TRBD1 (5 bases). Trimming cost V 1 base and J 5 bases, with 18 bases left between them. The CDR3 runs to 18 residues. Looked up from germline, CDR1 is MGHRA and CDR2 is YSYEKL. The DNA of the CDR3 is TGCGCCAGCAGCCAAGGAAAGTCTCGGGGGACCGATAATTCACCCCTCCACTTT. It specifies CASSQGKSRGTDNSPLHF.

This clonotype was recorded a few times. The V gene is TRBV7-3, the J gene TRBJ1-1, with D possibly being TRBD1 (5 bases). V lost 2 bases and J 5 bases, leaving 15 bases between the germline ends. The CDR3 is made up of 15 amino acids. Looked up from germline, CDR1 is SGHTA and CDR2 is FQGTGA. This CDR3 reads CASSLGRGIETEAFF. The DNA for the CDR3 is TGTGCCAGCAGCTTAGGGCGGGGCATTGAGACTGAAGCTTTCTTT.

J is TRBJ1-5 and V is TRBV12-3 or TRBV12-4; D call uncertain. The CDR3 has 16 amino acids. V lost 3 bases to trimming and J lost 2 bases, with 14 bases between them. This CDR3 reads CASSLDSWSGNQPQHF. The CDR3 region has the DNA TGTGCCAGCAGTTTGGATTCGTGGAGTGGCAATCAGCCCCAGCATTTT.

The chain is built from TRBV13 and TRBJ2-5; 10 positions match TRBD1. The germline V gene encodes CDR1 PRHDT and CDR2 FYEKMQ (reference sequence). With 3 bases clipped from V and 3 bases from J, the junction kept 4 bases outside the gene matches. The CDR3 length is 15 residues. This chain's CDR3 is CASSFWGTGEETQYF. DNA for the CDR3: TGTGCCAGCAGCTTCTGGGGGACAGGGGAAGAGACCCAGTACTTC.

The chain couples TRBV2 to TRBJ1-5; TRBD1 matches 7 bases. The CDR3 totals 15 residues. The germline CDR1 and CDR2 sequences are SNHLY and FYNNEI. Trimming removed 6 bases from V and 2 bases from J; junction bases left unmatched: 7. CDR3: CASRLEGAGNQPQHF. The CDR3 DNA reads TGTGCCAGCAGGCTCGAGGGGGCTGGCAATCAGCCCCAGCATTTT.

The chain links TRBV6-1 to TRBJ1-5, with D unclear. Germline assignment: CDR1 MNHNS and CDR2 SASEGT. The CDR3 loop spans 13 amino acids. The chain's CDR3 is CVTGGVGNQPQHF. Here the CDR3 DNA reads TGTGTTACTGGAGGAGTAGGCAATCAGCCCCAGCATTTT.

The CDR3 protein is CASGEMGMNTEAFF. The CDR3 DNA sequence: TGTGCCAGCGGAGAGATGGGGATGAACACTGAAGCTTTCTTT. V usage is TRBV12-3 or TRBV12-4 and J usage is TRBJ1-1, with no clear D. Trimming took off 8 bases at V and 0 bases at J, with 13 bases between the two ends. The CDR3 length is 14 residues.

V usage is TRBV9 and J usage is TRBJ1-1; no definite D call. Per the germline V gene, CDR1 is SGDLS and CDR2 is YYNGEE. The CDR3 loop spans 15 amino acids. Trimming removed 4 bases at V and 0 bases at J, with 13 bases between. The CDR3 loop reads CASSQRTVMNTEAFF. CDR3 bases: TGTGCCAGCAGCCAGAGGACGGTAATGAACACTGAAGCTTTCTTT.

The V call is TRBV28, the J call TRBJ2-4; 8 bases line up with TRBD2. Trimming took 4 bases from V and 8 from J; bases not matched to a gene: 7. The length of the CDR3 is 14 residues. Per the germline V gene, CDR1 is MDHEN and CDR2 is SYDVKM. The CDR3 loop is CASSSSTLADIQYF. The CDR3 region has the DNA TGTGCCAGCAGTTCTTCTACACTAGCGGACATTCAGTACTTC.

Comments on this clonotype: In this CDR3 the conserved last residue, phenylalanine or tryptophan, is missing, so a read error is likely. The chain is built from TRBV20-1 and TRBJ2-5, with D perhaps TRBD2 (6 bases). CDR3 length equals 14 residues. Germline V gives CDR1 DFQATT, CDR2 SNEGSKA (reference sequence). CDR3 residues: CSAREVGGGETQYL. The CDR3 DNA follows: TGCAGCGCTAGAGAAGTGGGAGGTGGGGAGACCCAGTACCTC.

The chain links TRBV27 to TRBJ2-2; D gene uncertain. The CDR3 contains 14 residues. Germline V gives CDR1 MNHEY, CDR2 SMNVEV (reference sequence). V gave up 6 bases and J gave up 4 bases, with 12 bases separating them. CDR3 amino acids: CASSKKTFTGELFF. CDR3 bases: TGTGCCAGCAGCAAAAAGACGTTCACCGGGGAGCTGTTTTTT.